This TCR beta chain was sequenced for a study of cytomegalovirus exposure and HLA in healthy donors. Turning to this clone: Its antigen remains unidentified.

Study-level findings and limits: Donor immune exposure was known only as CMV serostatus. In a later analysis, an Asian-associated ancestry cluster reportedly showed fewer N-insertions than the approximately 610-donor mean.

Primers for the PCR totalled 60 Vbeta and 13 Jbeta. Only in-frame clones appear in the TCRdb table, and some are missing; sequencing was by immunoSEQ multiplex PCR. This table holds under 150,000 clones, around 79% found once. This CDR3 is 19 amino acids long. V gave up 0 bases and J gave up 2 bases; unmatched junction bases: 13. Germline V CDR1 and CDR2: SGHDT, YYEEEE. V usage is TRBV5-6 and J usage is TRBJ1-5; 8 nucleotides align to TRBD1. The sample was PBMCs. The receptor was isolated from a man aged 40-50 years in good health and CMV-seropositive. The CDR3 DNA reads TGTGCCAGCAGCTTGGGAGGACAGGGTAACTCGAGGGGCAATCAGCCCCAGCATTTT. Translation gives CASSLGGQGNSRGNQPQHF.